The 18 T cell receptor beta chains below were found in one sample sequenced in a study of T cells in Graves' hyperthyroidism and ophthalmopathy. RNA transcripts served as the template for amplifying TCR beta CDR3 regions. First-round RT-PCR with HTBI primers amplified the TCR CDR3 region. MiXCR was run by TCRdb on the multiplex PCR reads, yielding one entry per CDR3 protein. The profile covers 700,000 or so distinct CDR3 sequences, with around 17% appearing a single time and approximately 8% taken by the ten largest. Sequencing was carried out using blood. These receptors all come from a man aged 18 to 29 with Graves' hyperthyroidism.

The V call is TRBV5-6, the J call TRBJ2-4, with D uncertain. With 4 bases removed from V and 3 bases from J, the gap between germline ends came to 14 bases. This CDR3 spans 15 amino acids. Germline values: CDR1 SGHDT, CDR2 YYEEEE. CDR3 nucleotides: TGTGCCAGCAGCCTTGGAGCGACTTACAAAAACATTCAGTACTTC. Protein sequence: CASSLGATYKNIQYF.

This clonotype was seen at least ten times. The chain has TRBV11-1 and TRBJ1-6; perhaps TRBD1 as D (5 bases). Between the trimmed V and J ends, which lost 4 bases and 7 bases, there was a span of 11 bases. The CDR3 runs 14 residues. Germline lookup yields CDR1 SGHAT and CDR2 FQDESV (reference sequence). The CDR3 nucleotides read TGTGCCAGCAGCTGGGCAGGACAAAATTCACCCCTCCACTTT. Its protein is CASSWAGQNSPLHF.

The genes are TRBV11-3 and TRBJ1-1; the D is unclear. Trimming took 5 bases from V and 0 from J, leaving 13 bases between them. This CDR3 contains 15 residues. CDR1 and CDR2 from the germline V gene are SGHNT and YENEEA. The CDR3 sequence is CASSTRQAMNTEAFF. The CDR3 nucleotides read TGTGCCAGCAGCACCAGGCAGGCCATGAACACTGAAGCTTTCTTT.

J is TRBJ2-7 and V is TRBV30; D is perhaps TRBD1 (7 bases). This CDR3 has 14 residues. V was clipped by 2 bases and J by 2 bases, with 13 bases between them. The V gene's germline CDR1 is GTSNPN and CDR2 SVGIG (reference sequence). The CDR3 reads CAWSPGGLPYEQYF. The CDR3 DNA sequence: TGTGCCTGGAGTCCAGGGGGGTTGCCCTACGAGCAGTACTTC.

There are a few counts of this clonotype. One base away lies a much larger clone, so this may be a sequencing read error. The genes are TRBV28 and TRBJ2-7; D perhaps matches TRBD2 (6 bases). The CDR3 loop spans 14 amino acids. Germline V lookup: CDR1 MDHEN, CDR2 SYDVKM. DNA of the CDR3: TGTGCCAGCAGCCCGGGACTGCCCTCCCACGAGCAGTACTTC. Encoded protein: CASSPGLPSHEQYF.

This clonotype turned up a few times. The V call is TRBV7-9, the J call TRBJ1-2; no reliable D call. The CDR3 extends over 14 amino acids. Trimming left V 1 base short and J 3 bases short, with 9 bases between. Germline V CDR1 and CDR2: SEHNR, FQNEAQ (reference sequence). The CDR3 DNA reads as TGTGCCAGCAGCTTAGGGCGGAGCCACTATGGCTACACCTTC. This translates into CASSLGRSHYGYTF.

The chain has TRBV7-9 and TRBJ1-1; D is unresolved. The V end lost 5 bases, the J end lost 1 base, and 11 bases lay between the germline ends. There are 14 residues in the CDR3. Germline loops: CDR1 SEHNR, CDR2 FQNEAQ (reference sequence). The CDR3 coding sequence is TGTGCCAGCAGCCGCCGACCAGAGAACACTGAAGCTTTCTTT. The encoded protein is CASSRRPENTEAFF.

This clonotype appeared many times. The chain carries TRBV28 and TRBJ2-1; D unclear. The CDR3 sequence is 12 residues long. Trimming removed 6 bases at V and 6 bases at J, with 9 bases between. Germline CDR1 is MDHEN and CDR2 is SYDVKM. The CDR3 is CASRLGVNEQFF. CDR3 in DNA: TGTGCCAGCAGACTTGGGGTCAATGAGCAGTTCTTC.

The table lists this clonotype with many counts. The V and J genes are TRBV30 and TRBJ2-1; 9 positions agree with TRBD2. V gave up 5 bases and J gave up 0 bases; unmatched junction bases: 8. This CDR3 spans 16 amino acids. The germline V gene encodes CDR1 GTSNPN and CDR2 SVGIG (reference sequence). CDR3 sequence: CAWYRGRVSSYNEQFF. DNA of the CDR3: TGTGCCTGGTACCGCGGGAGGGTAAGCTCCTACAATGAGCAGTTCTTC.

The chain joins TRBV10-1 to TRBJ2-1, with a possible D match to TRBD1 (6 bases). From germline, CDR1 is WNHNN and CDR2 SYGVQD (reference sequence). The CDR3 is 13 residues long. Trimming removed 6 bases from V and 6 bases from J, with 12 bases in between. The CDR3 region has the DNA TGCGCCAGCAGCTCAGGGGCTCGCAATGAGCAGTTCTTC. It codes for CASSSGARNEQFF.

This sequence joins TRBV7-2 and TRBJ2-1; D call uncertain. CDR3 size: 14 residues. The germline CDR1 and CDR2 sequences are SGHTA and FQGNSA. Deletions cut 5 bases from V and 2 bases from J, with 10 bases between. The CDR3, as DNA: TGTGCCAGCAGCCTGAGACCCCCCTACAATGAGCAGTTCTTC. It is translated as CASSLRPPYNEQFF. Complete variable domain (other parts from reference TRBV7-2 and TRBJ2-1): GAGVSQSPSNKVTEKGKDVELRCDPISGHTALYWYRQSLGQGLEFLIYFQGNSAPDKSGLPSDRFSAERTGGSVSTLTIQRTQQEDSAVYLCASSLRPPYNEQFFGPGTRLTVL.

This clonotype was observed a few times. The chain recombines TRBV12-3 or TRBV12-4 with TRBJ1-5, with TRBD1 as a possible D gene (5 bases). This CDR3 has 15 amino acids. Trimming removed 3 bases from V and 2 bases from J, with 11 bases in between. The CDR3: CASSFSGFGNQPQHF. CDR3 sequence (DNA): TGTGCCAGCAGTTTTTCAGGGTTTGGCAATCAGCCCCAGCATTTT.

This clonotype was recorded only once. The chain carries TRBV7-9 and TRBJ2-7; D gene ambiguous. The ends were cut back, 4 bases at V and 5 bases at J, with 6 bases in the middle. The CDR3 is made up of 11 amino acids. Germline lookup yields CDR1 SEHNR and CDR2 FQNEAQ (reference sequence). CDR3 region: CASSSNHEQYF. The CDR3 region has the DNA TGTGCCAGCAGCTCTAACCACGAGCAGTACTTC.

This chain connects TRBV28 to TRBJ1-1; 10 bases are shared with TRBD1. With 8 bases clipped from V and 2 bases from J, the junction kept 11 bases outside the gene matches. CDR1 is MDHEN, CDR2 SYDVKM, per germline. The CDR3 is made up of 16 amino acids. The CDR3 coding sequence is TGTGCCAGCCAGTCAGGGACAGGGGAGGGCAACACTGAAGCTTTCTTT. Amino acids: CASQSGTGEGNTEAFF.

This clonotype has a handful of counts. V is TRBV5-1 and J is TRBJ2-2, with D possibly being TRBD1 (6 bases). The CDR3 extends over 15 amino acids. The germline V and J ends were trimmed by 6 bases and 2 bases, with 14 bases remaining between them. Germline V CDR1 and CDR2: SGHRS, YFSETQ. CDR3 coding DNA: TGCGCCAGCACTCGGCAGGGGCCTAACACCGGGGAGCTGTTTTTT. Protein: CASTRQGPNTGELFF.

This clonotype has at least ten counts. V usage is TRBV5-1 and J usage is TRBJ2-3; D is perhaps TRBD2 (6 bases). The germline CDR1 and CDR2 sequences are SGHRS and YFSETQ. CDR3 length: 15 amino acids. The germline V and J ends were trimmed by 0 bases and 3 bases, with 11 bases remaining between them. The chain's CDR3 is CASSLGGKSTDTQYF. CDR3 DNA sequence: TGCGCCAGCAGCTTGGGCGGGAAGAGTACAGATACGCAGTATTTT.

This clonotype was recorded at least ten times. The chain combines TRBV20-1 with TRBJ2-3, with D unresolved. CDR1 is DFQATT and CDR2 is SNEGSKA in the germline V gene (reference sequence). V was pared by 6 bases and J by 2 bases, with 9 bases between. This CDR3 has 12 residues. CDR3 DNA: TGCAGTGCGCGGATTCTCACAGATACGCAGTATTTT. This sequence encodes CSARILTDTQYF.

This clonotype has just a few counts. The gene calls are TRBV9 and TRBJ2-7, with TRBD1 matching over 11 bases. Germline lookup yields CDR1 SGDLS and CDR2 YYNGEE. The CDR3 is made up of 17 amino acids. The ends lost 0 bases at V and 4 bases at J; junction bases unmatched: 9. The CDR3 is CASSVADGTGGNYEQYF. The CDR3 coding sequence is TGTGCCAGCAGCGTAGCGGACGGGACAGGGGGAAATTACGAGCAGTACTTC. The full variable domain, with the rest looked up from reference TRBV9 and TRBJ2-7, is DSGVTQTPKHLITATGQRVTLRCSPRSGDLSVYWYQQSLDQGLQFLIQYYNGEERAKGNILERFSAQQFPDLHSELNLSSLELGDSALYFCASSVADGTGGNYEQYFGPGTRLTVT.